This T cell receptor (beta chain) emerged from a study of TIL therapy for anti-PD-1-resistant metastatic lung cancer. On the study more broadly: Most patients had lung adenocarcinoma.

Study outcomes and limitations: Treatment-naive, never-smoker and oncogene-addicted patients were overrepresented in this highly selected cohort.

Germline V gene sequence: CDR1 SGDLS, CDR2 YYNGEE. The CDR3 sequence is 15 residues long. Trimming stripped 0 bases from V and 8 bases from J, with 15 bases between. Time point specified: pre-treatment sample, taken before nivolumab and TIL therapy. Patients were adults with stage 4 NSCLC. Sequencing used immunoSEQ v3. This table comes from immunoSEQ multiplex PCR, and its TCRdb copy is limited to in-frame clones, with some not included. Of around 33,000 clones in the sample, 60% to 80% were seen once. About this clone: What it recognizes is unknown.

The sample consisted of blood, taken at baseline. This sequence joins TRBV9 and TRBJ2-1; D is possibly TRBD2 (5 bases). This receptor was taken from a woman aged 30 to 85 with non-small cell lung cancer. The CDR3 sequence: CASSVGSVGGDEQFF. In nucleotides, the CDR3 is TGTGCCAGCAGCGTAGGGTCCGTCGGAGGTGATGAGCAGTTCTTC.